This is a list of T cell receptor beta chains from one sample in a study of Graves' ophthalmopathy and Graves' hyperthyroidism. MiXCR was run by TCRdb on the multiplex PCR reads, yielding one entry per CDR3 protein. The data show approximately 210,000 distinct CDR3 sequences, with less than 30% seen just once and approximately 9% held by the top ten. The sequencing sample was made of peripheral blood. These receptors originate from a middle-aged man with Graves' ophthalmopathy. Each CDR3 is given with its conserved first and last residue. The order of the fields is V gene, J gene, D gene, clone size, CDR3 protein, CDR3 DNA. A D gene is named only where the DNA matches it firmly. The size entry is marked missing in some rows and otherwise reads once, few, many or a size class.

v_gene: TRBV7-2; j_gene: TRBJ2-7; d_gene: NA; abundance: NA; CDR3aa: CASSKDSYEQYF; CDR3nt: TGTGCCAGCAGCAAAGACAGCTACGAGCAGTACTTC
v_gene: TRBV19; j_gene: TRBJ1-1; d_gene: NA; abundance: NA; CDR3aa: CASTAGLLNTEAFF; CDR3nt: TGTGCCAGTACCGCAGGACTACTGAACACTGAAGCTTTCTTT
v_gene: TRBV27; j_gene: TRBJ1-2; d_gene: TRBD1; abundance: many; CDR3aa: CASSSGQGVYGYTF; CDR3nt: TGTGCCAGCAGTTCGGGACAGGGGGTCTATGGCTACACCTTC
v_gene: TRBV12-3/TRBV12-4; j_gene: TRBJ2-5; d_gene: TRBD2; abundance: NA; CDR3aa: CASRVAGYGQETQYF; CDR3nt: TGTGCCAGCAGAGTAGCGGGTTACGGTCAAGAGACCCAGTACTTC
v_gene: TRBV6-1; j_gene: TRBJ1-2; d_gene: NA; abundance: once; CDR3aa: CASSKTGTAYGYTF; CDR3nt: TGTGCCAGCAGTAAAACCGGGACGGCCTATGGCTACACCTTC
v_gene: TRBV6-2/TRBV6-3; j_gene: TRBJ2-2; d_gene: NA; abundance: many; CDR3aa: CASSYGGWEHTGELFF; CDR3nt: TGTGCCAGCAGTTACGGAGGGTGGGAACACACCGGGGAGCTGTTTTTT
v_gene: TRBV2; j_gene: TRBJ1-2; d_gene: TRBD1; abundance: many; CDR3aa: CASNEAGGGYTF; CDR3nt: TGTGCCAGCAACGAGGCAGGGGGCGGCTACACCTTC
v_gene: TRBV11-2; j_gene: TRBJ2-5; d_gene: TRBD1; abundance: many; CDR3aa: CASSYGTGGETQYF; CDR3nt: TGTGCCAGCAGCTACGGGACAGGCGGGGAGACCCAGTACTTC
v_gene: TRBV11-2; j_gene: TRBJ1-2; d_gene: NA; abundance: many; CDR3aa: CASSTPRTGRSFGYTF; CDR3nt: TGTGCCAGCAGCACCCCCCGGACGGGCCGTTCGTTTGGCTACACCTTC
v_gene: TRBV2; j_gene: TRBJ1-5; d_gene: NA; abundance: many; CDR3aa: CASSREPQPQPQHF; CDR3nt: TGTGCCAGCAGTCGTGAACCCCAGCCTCAGCCCCAGCATTTT
v_gene: TRBV6-4; j_gene: TRBJ2-7; d_gene: TRBD2; abundance: NA; CDR3aa: CASSGGLAGGLDEQYF; CDR3nt: TGTGCCAGCAGTGGAGGACTAGCGGGAGGCTTAGACGAGCAGTACTTC
v_gene: TRBV12-3/TRBV12-4; j_gene: TRBJ2-5; d_gene: NA; abundance: many; CDR3aa: CASTLQGTQETQYF; CDR3nt: TGTGCCAGCACCCTACAGGGAACCCAAGAGACCCAGTACTTC
v_gene: TRBV11-2; j_gene: TRBJ1-1; d_gene: TRBD1; abundance: NA; CDR3aa: CASSPGTGPLAFF; CDR3nt: TGTGCCAGCAGCCCTGGGACAGGACCCCTGGCTTTCTTT
v_gene: TRBV9; j_gene: TRBJ1-1; d_gene: NA; abundance: many; CDR3aa: CASSGSTVPGTEAFF; CDR3nt: TGTGCCAGCAGCGGATCCACCGTCCCGGGTACTGAAGCTTTCTTT
v_gene: TRBV6-5; j_gene: TRBJ2-7; d_gene: TRBD1; abundance: many; CDR3aa: CASVDRGSSYEQYF; CDR3nt: TGTGCCAGCGTAGACAGGGGCTCCTCCTACGAGCAGTACTTC
v_gene: TRBV6-1; j_gene: TRBJ1-5; d_gene: NA; abundance: NA; CDR3aa: CASAEAPGFRGRNQPQHF; CDR3nt: TGTGCCAGCGCCGAAGCGCCCGGTTTCAGGGGAAGGAATCAGCCCCAGCATTTT
v_gene: TRBV19; j_gene: TRBJ1-1; d_gene: TRBD1; abundance: many; CDR3aa: CASTSVRGRTEAFF; CDR3nt: TGTGCCAGTACCTCGGTTAGGGGGCGGACTGAAGCTTTCTTT
v_gene: TRBV10-3; j_gene: TRBJ2-7; d_gene: NA; abundance: many; CDR3aa: CAISNSGAYEQYF; CDR3nt: TGTGCCATCAGCAATTCGGGGGCCTACGAGCAGTACTTC
v_gene: TRBV12-3/TRBV12-4; j_gene: TRBJ2-5; d_gene: NA; abundance: once; CDR3aa: CASSSTLGETQYF; CDR3nt: TGTGCCAGCAGCTCGACCCTGGGGGAGACCCAGTACTTC
v_gene: TRBV7-8; j_gene: TRBJ2-5; d_gene: NA; abundance: NA; CDR3aa: CASSPRRQERYQETQYF; CDR3nt: TGTGCCAGCAGCCCCAGACGACAGGAAAGATACCAAGAGACCCAGTACTTC
v_gene: TRBV7-8; j_gene: TRBJ2-5; d_gene: NA; abundance: many; CDR3aa: CASSWDTWGTQYF; CDR3nt: TGTGCCAGCAGCTGGGACACCTGGGGGACCCAGTACTTC
v_gene: TRBV6-5; j_gene: TRBJ1-5; d_gene: NA; abundance: NA; CDR3aa: CASSYSTGDHQPQHF; CDR3nt: TGTGCCAGCAGTTACTCGACAGGTGATCATCAGCCCCAGCATTTT